Listed below are T cell receptor beta chains from one sample, sequenced in a study of blood T cells in healthy people across ages. MiXCR, run by TCRdb on the 5' RACE reads, gives a single entry per CDR3 protein. The sample has approximately 600,000 distinct CDR3 sequences; around three fifths are singletons. Sequencing was performed on blood. Every receptor here comes from a man aged 55 to 70 in good health. CDR3s include the opening cysteine and the closing phenylalanine or tryptophan. Fields, in order: D gene, V gene, J gene, clone size, CDR3 protein, CDR3 DNA. The D gene is left open where the match is weak. Clone size is shown for a subset of rows, as once, few, many or a class of expanded clone.

D: TRBD1; V: TRBV28; J: TRBJ1-1; size: .; CDR3: CASSRDRRKAYRRNTEAFF; DNA: TGTGCCAGCAGTCGGGACAGGAGGAAAGCCTACCGAAGAAACACTGAAGCTTTCTTT
D: TRBD1; V: TRBV9; J: TRBJ1-4; size: few; CDR3: CASSGPRGTENEKLFF; DNA: TGTGCCAGCAGCGGCCCGAGGGGGACAGAAAATGAAAAACTGTTTTTT
D: .; V: TRBV3-1; J: TRBJ2-1; size: .; CDR3: CASSPPEASPNEQFF; DNA: TGTGCCAGCAGCCCACCGGAGGCCTCTCCAAATGAGCAGTTCTTC
D: TRBD1; V: TRBV5-1; J: TRBJ2-1; size: .; CDR3: CASSLQGASEGEQFF; DNA: TGCGCCAGCAGCCTTCAGGGGGCATCTGAAGGTGAGCAGTTCTTC
D: .; V: TRBV6-2/TRBV6-3; J: TRBJ2-2; size: few; CDR3: CASSLRTATNTGELFF; DNA: TGTGCCAGCAGTCTTCGGACAGCCACGAACACCGGGGAGCTGTTTTTT
D: .; V: TRBV5-5; J: TRBJ1-6; size: few; CDR3: CASSWSSYNSPLHF; DNA: TGTGCCAGCAGCTGGAGCTCCTATAATTCACCCCTCCACTTT
D: .; V: TRBV5-1; J: TRBJ2-3; size: .; CDR3: CASSQEDTSDTQYF; DNA: TGCGCCAGCAGCCAGGAGGACACCTCGGATACGCAGTATTTT
D: TRBD2; V: TRBV20-1; J: TRBJ2-1; size: .; CDR3: CSARSTGTSGGDTYNEQFF; DNA: TGCAGTGCTAGATCTACCGGGACTAGCGGGGGCGATACCTACAATGAGCAGTTCTTC
D: TRBD2; V: TRBV5-1; J: TRBJ2-2; size: .; CDR3: CASKASGEVTGELFF; DNA: TGCGCCAGCAAGGCTAGCGGGGAGGTCACCGGGGAGCTGTTTTTT
D: TRBD1; V: TRBV18; J: TRBJ2-4; size: .; CDR3: CASSPQDRGKNIQYF; DNA: TGTGCCAGCTCCCCCCAGGACAGGGGCAAAAACATTCAGTACTTC
D: .; V: TRBV5-1; J: TRBJ1-6; size: few; CDR3: CASSLMFGGGGDSPLHF; DNA: TGCGCCAGCAGCTTGATGTTCGGGGGTGGAGGCGATTCACCCCTCCACTTT
D: TRBD2; V: TRBV20-1; J: TRBJ2-1; size: .; CDR3: CSAMTSGVVGHEQFF; DNA: TGCAGTGCCATGACTAGCGGGGTTGTTGGGCATGAGCAGTTCTTC
D: TRBD1; V: TRBV10-3; J: TRBJ1-2; size: few; CDR3: CAIRPGQGGYGYTF; DNA: TGTGCCATCAGGCCCGGACAGGGGGGCTATGGCTACACCTTC
D: TRBD2; V: TRBV7-2; J: TRBJ2-1; size: many; CDR3: CASSWVVGLAGESQFF; DNA: TGTGCCAGCAGCTGGGTGGTGGGGCTAGCGGGGGAGAGTCAGTTCTTC
D: .; V: TRBV20-1; J: TRBJ2-1; size: .; CDR3: CSASFYNEQFF; DNA: TGCAGTGCTTCCTTTTACAATGAGCAGTTCTTC
D: TRBD1; V: TRBV28; J: TRBJ1-1; size: .; CDR3: CASSADRVATEAFF; DNA: TGTGCCAGCAGTGCTGACAGGGTCGCGACTGAAGCTTTCTTT
D: TRBD2; V: TRBV27; J: TRBJ2-3; size: once; CDR3: CAPRWGAGGGDTQYF; DNA: TGTGCCCCGAGGTGGGGAGCGGGGGGTGGTGATACGCAGTATTTT
D: .; V: TRBV5-6; J: TRBJ2-3; size: .; CDR3: CASRAPGGATDTQYF; DNA: TGTGCCAGCAGGGCCCCGGGGGGCGCGACAGATACGCAGTATTTT
D: TRBD1; V: TRBV6-5; J: TRBJ1-2; size: .; CDR3: CASSSWDRANYGYTF; DNA: TGTGCCAGCAGTTCTTGGGACAGGGCTAACTATGGCTACACCTTC
D: .; V: TRBV6-5; J: TRBJ2-3; size: .; CDR3: CASSYSGGMQDTQYF; DNA: TGTGCCAGCAGTTACTCAGGGGGGATGCAAGATACGCAGTATTTT
D: .; V: TRBV27; J: TRBJ1-2; size: .; CDR3: CASSLEAQGANYGYTF; DNA: TGTGCCAGCAGTTTAGAGGCACAGGGAGCTAACTATGGCTACACCTTC
D: .; V: TRBV3-1; J: TRBJ1-5; size: .; CDR3: CASSQDLGQPQHF; DNA: TGTGCCAGCAGCCAAGATCTCGGTCAGCCCCAGCATTTT
D: .; V: TRBV10-3; J: TRBJ2-5; size: .; CDR3: CAISGHNNGETQYF; DNA: TGTGCCATCAGTGGCCACAATAACGGGGAGACCCAGTACTTC
D: .; V: TRBV15; J: TRBJ2-5; size: once; CDR3: CATSRSGLETQYF; DNA: TGTGCCACCAGCAGAAGTGGTTTAGAGACCCAGTACTTC
D: TRBD1; V: TRBV11-2; J: TRBJ2-7; size: .; CDR3: CASSSDRVAEQYF; DNA: TGTGCCAGCAGCTCGGACAGGGTGGCCGAGCAGTACTTC
D: .; V: TRBV7-2; J: TRBJ2-3; size: .; CDR3: CASSLVMRDTQYF; DNA: TGTGCCAGCAGCTTAGTTATGCGGGATACGCAGTATTTT
D: TRBD1; V: TRBV20-1; J: TRBJ2-5; size: few; CDR3: CSARRGTGSLGETQYF; DNA: TGCAGTGCTCGCCGGGGGACAGGGAGTCTTGGAGAGACCCAGTACTTC
D: TRBD1; V: TRBV5-1; J: TRBJ2-4; size: .; CDR3: CASSPHRQGGLDIQYF; DNA: TGCGCCAGCAGCCCCCACCGACAGGGGGGATTGGACATTCAGTACTTC
D: .; V: TRBV20-1; J: TRBJ1-5; size: few; CDR3: CSAMTGLNQPQHF; DNA: TGCAGTGCCATGACCGGGCTCAATCAGCCCCAGCATTTT